This record covers a single TCR beta chain. Its specificity is not known. The data stem from a study of graft-versus-host responses after intestinal transplantation. At the level of the study: Among the recipients, all got anti-thymocyte globulin induction and then tacrolimus and steroids for roughly three years.

Sequenced by immunoSEQ multiplex PCR; TCRdb stores in-frame clones only, minus some. The table includes 130,000 or so clones, roughly 92% detected once. The length of the CDR3 is 13 residues. Germline V lookup: CDR1 MNHNS, CDR2 SASEGT. The J segment lost 5 bases and the V segment lost 6 bases, leaving 3 bases of the junction unmatched. This TCR derives from a human donor who received an intestinal transplant. This chain links TRBV6-1 with TRBJ2-5, with TRBD2 matching over 10 bases. The sample in question was unstimulated CD4+ T cells sorted from spleen or lymph node cells, obtained before intestinal transplant. CDR3 DNA: TGTGCCAGCAGAGCGACTAGCGGGGAGACCCAGTACTTC. Its protein product is CASRATSGETQYF.